The clone carrying this T cell receptor beta chain has just one count. Its antigen is not identified. The table came from immunoSEQ multiplex PCR; TCRdb's copy has only in-frame clones and leaves some out. This sample has 8,500 to 13,000 clones; about 70% occur once, and the top ten carry 31%. This sample is part of a study of T cells in localized non-small cell lung cancer. Germline V gene lookup returns CDR1 SNHLY and CDR2 FYNNEI. This CDR3 contains 15 residues. Germline trimming cut 6 bases from V and 3 bases from J; bases unmatched to any gene: 6. General observations from the study: As only one tumor region underwent sequencing, heterogeneity remains possible. Researchers found a median around 61 of the top 100 tumor clones in adjacent lung. Uninvolved adjacent lung, not tumor, had the highest T cell clonality. Higher blood T cell density tracked longer overall survival.

The rearrangement uses TRBV2 and TRBJ2-3; 10 bases agree with TRBD1. This receptor was identified in a male donor older than 55 with stage I lung adenocarcinoma. The sequenced sample was peripheral blood, obtained before any cancer treatment. For the CDR3, the DNA is TGTGCCAGCAGACGGGACAGGGGATCAACAGATACGCAGTATTTT. Encoded protein: CASRRDRGSTDTQYF. Combining the CDR3 with reference TRBV2 and TRBJ2-3 gives the whole variable domain EPEVTQTPSHQVTQMGQEVILRCVPISNHLYFYWYRQILGQKVEFLVSFYNNEISEKSEIFDDQFSVERPDGSNFTLKIRSTKLEDSAMYFCASRRDRGSTDTQYFGPGTRLTVL.